Presented here are 10 T cell receptor beta chains from one specimen sequenced in a study of cytomegalovirus exposure and HLA in healthy donors (dated by TCRdb to about 2017). The receptor library was made with the immunoSEQ multiplex PCR assay. Sourced from immuneACCESS, this table was stored by TCRdb with only in-frame sequences that have V and J called. A share of the clones is absent; for the studies checked, an unresolved V gene accounts for under half, and the remainder has no known explanation. The sample profile shows roughly 150,000 clones; roughly 89% of them were found once. The top ten clones comprise 3% to 3.5% of the sample. The sample taken for sequencing was PBMCs. The origin of the receptors is a woman under 30 in good health and CMV-seropositive.

The chain recombines TRBV2 with TRBJ2-5; 10 positions agree with TRBD2. This CDR3 is 15 amino acids long. Germline-derived CDR1 and CDR2 are SNHLY and FYNNEI. V trimming: 5 bases; J trimming: 3 bases; junction bases outside the gene matches: 6. The CDR3 DNA is TGTGCCAGCAGTACTGGGACTAGCGCTAAAGAGACCCAGTACTTC. Amino acid sequence: CASSTGTSAKETQYF.

The chain links TRBV12-5 to TRBJ2-7, with TRBD2 identical over 11 bases. Per germline, CDR1 LGHNT and CDR2 FRNRAP. The V segment lost 3 bases and the J segment 6 bases; nucleotides outside the gene matches: 13. The CDR3 extends over 17 amino acids. The CDR3 sequence is CASGLASGRSSLGEQYF. CDR3 nucleotides: TGTGCTAGTGGTTTAGCTAGCGGGAGGTCCAGCTTAGGCGAGCAGTACTTC.

The chain recombines TRBV4-3 with TRBJ2-3; 12 nucleotides agree with TRBD2. This CDR3 has 16 amino acids. V gave up 2 bases and J gave up 3 bases; unmatched junction bases: 3. Germline V gene sequence: CDR1 LGHNA, CDR2 YSLEER. The CDR3 bases are TGCGCCAGCAGCCAACTAGCGGGAGGGCCGACAGATACGCAGTATTTT. It specifies CASSQLAGGPTDTQYF.

This chain links TRBV9 with TRBJ2-1; the match to TRBD2 covers 9 bases. Looked up from germline, CDR1 is SGDLS and CDR2 is YYNGEE. J was trimmed by 8 bases and V by 3 bases; bases with no gene match: 3. The CDR3 is 13 residues long. The chain's CDR3 is CASSGGLADEQFF. CDR3 nucleotides: TGTGCCAGCAGCGGGGGACTAGCAGATGAGCAGTTCTTC.

The chain has TRBV9 and TRBJ2-3; D is undetermined. This CDR3 is built from 16 residues. CDR1 and CDR2 (germline): SGDLS, YYNGEE. V was clipped by 4 bases and J by 1 base, with 16 bases between them. The CDR3 bases are TGTGCCAGCAGCCCCTTGGTCGGAGAGGGCACAGATACGCAGTATTTT. It translates to CASSPLVGEGTDTQYF.

This rearrangement joins TRBV6-1 to TRBJ2-5; TRBD1 aligns across 8 bases. With V trimmed by 3 bases and J by 4 bases, 10 bases remained unmatched. There are 16 residues in the CDR3. Germline lookup yields CDR1 MNHNS and CDR2 SASEGT. CDR3 DNA: TGTGCCAGCAGTGACATGAGGACAGGGCGGCGAGAGACCCAGTACTTC. It encodes CASSDMRTGRRETQYF.

CDR3 sequence reads: CASNPRQGRGRFYNEQFF. The CDR3 coding sequence is TGTGCCAGCAACCCACGGCAGGGGCGCGGGAGGTTCTACAATGAGCAGTTCTTC. This chain links TRBV7-9 with TRBJ2-1; 8 bases fit TRBD2. The germline V gene encodes CDR1 SEHNR and CDR2 FQNEAQ (reference sequence). The CDR3 extends over 18 amino acids. V lost 7 bases to trimming and J lost 3 bases; unmatched junction nucleotides: 17.

This rearrangement joins TRBV7-8 to TRBJ1-4, with 9 bases fitting TRBD1. CDR3 size: 14 residues. Germline CDR1 SGHVS, CDR2 FQNEAQ. Trimming took 6 bases from V and 7 from J; bases not matched to a gene: 6. The CDR3 region has the DNA TGTGCCAGCAGGATGACAGGGGGGGTTGAAAAACTGTTTTTT. It translates to CASRMTGGVEKLFF. Drawing the rest from reference TRBV7-8 and TRBJ1-4, the complete variable domain is GAGVSQSPRYKVAKRGQDVALRCDPISGHVSLFWYQQALGQGPEFLTYFQNEAQLDKSGLPSDRFFAERPEGSVSTLKIQRTQQEDSAVYLCASRMTGGVEKLFFGSGTQLSVL.

The V gene is TRBV30, the J gene TRBJ2-7; D gene ambiguous. Germline CDR1 GTSNPN, CDR2 SVGIG (reference sequence). V was shortened by 4 bases and J by 0 bases, with 16 bases between the two germline ends. CDR3 length: 15 amino acids. In nucleotides, the CDR3 is TGTGCCTGGATCCCCTCGAGCAGGAACTCCTACGAGCAGTACTTC. Its protein product is CAWIPSSRNSYEQYF.

This clone was recorded once. The V gene is TRBV2, the J gene TRBJ2-2; 11 bases are shared with TRBD1. The CDR3 is 15 amino acids. Losses at the gene ends were 6 bases for V and 5 bases for J; bases not matched to a gene: 5. Germline V gene data show CDR1 as SNHLY and CDR2 as FYNNEI. The DNA for the CDR3 is TGTGCCAGCAGGCCCGGGACAGGGGGAACCGGGGAGCTGTTTTTT. Protein sequence: CASRPGTGGTGELFF.